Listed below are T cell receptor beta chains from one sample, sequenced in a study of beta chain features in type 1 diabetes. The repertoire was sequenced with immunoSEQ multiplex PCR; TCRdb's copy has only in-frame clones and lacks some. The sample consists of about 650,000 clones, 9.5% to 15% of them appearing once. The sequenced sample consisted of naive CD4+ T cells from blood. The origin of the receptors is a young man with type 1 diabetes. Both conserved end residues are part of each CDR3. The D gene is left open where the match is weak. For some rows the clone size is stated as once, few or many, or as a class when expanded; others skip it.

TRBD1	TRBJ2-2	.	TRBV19	TGTGCCAGTAGTTCTCACAGGGGGGCCGGGGAGCTGTTTTTT	CASSSHRGAGELFF
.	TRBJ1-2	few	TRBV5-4	TGTGCCAGCAGCTTGGACAGGAACTATGGCTACACCTTC	CASSLDRNYGYTF
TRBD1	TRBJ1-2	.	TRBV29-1	TGCAGCGCTCACCTCGACAGGGGGCGAGGCTACACCTTC	CSAHLDRGRGYTF
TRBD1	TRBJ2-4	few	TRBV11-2	TGTGCCAGCAAATTAAGGTTACATGAGGGGGCTTTAGACATTCAGTACTTC	CASKLRLHEGALDIQYF
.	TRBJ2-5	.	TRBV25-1	TGTGCCAGCAGTGACCAACCGGGACCTCAAGAGACCCAGTACTTC	CASSDQPGPQETQYF
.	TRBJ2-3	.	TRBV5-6	TGTGCCAGCAGCCTCCTCGATACGCAGTATTTT	CASSLLDTQYF
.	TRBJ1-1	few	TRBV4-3	TGCGCCAGCTCATCAGGGTATACCACTGAAGCTTTCTTT	CASSSGYTTEAFF
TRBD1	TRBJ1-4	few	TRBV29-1	TGCAGCGTTGCCCCAGGGGGTACTGAAAAACTGTTTTTT	CSVAPGGTEKLFF
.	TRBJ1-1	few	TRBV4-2	TGTGCCAGCAGCCAAGTAAGGTTACAGGGCCTGGGCACTGAAGCTTTCTTT	CASSQVRLQGLGTEAFF
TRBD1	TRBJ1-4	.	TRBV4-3	TGCGCCAGCAGCCAGCAGGGGGACGAAAAACTGTTTTTT	CASSQQGDEKLFF
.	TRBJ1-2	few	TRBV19	TGTGCCAGTAGTCGAGATACAGCTGCCGGTTATGGCTACACCTTC	CASSRDTAAGYGYTF
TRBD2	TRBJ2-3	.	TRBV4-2	TGTGCCAGCAGCCAAGATCAGGCTAGCGGGGAGACAGATACGCAGTATTTT	CASSQDQASGETDTQYF
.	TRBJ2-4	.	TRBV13	TGTGCCAGCAGCTTTACACCGATCGGCGGGAAGGGCATTCAGTACTTC	CASSFTPIGGKGIQYF
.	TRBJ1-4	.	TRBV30	TGTGCCTTGGAAAGGGGCAGCGAAGCAACTAATGAAAAACTGTTTTTT	CALERGSEATNEKLFF
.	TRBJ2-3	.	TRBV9	TGTGCCAGCAGCGTAGCTAAAGATACGCAGTATTTT	CASSVAKDTQYF
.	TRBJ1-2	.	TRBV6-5	TGTGCCAGCAGTTACTCAAAGGGGATGGGTGGCTACACCTTC	CASSYSKGMGGYTF
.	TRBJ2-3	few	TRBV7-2	TGTGCCAGCAGTCTCGGACACTCCACAGATACGCAGTATTTT	CASSLGHSTDTQYF
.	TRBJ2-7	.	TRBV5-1	TGCGCCAGCAGCGGTAAGGGTTCCCCCTCCTACGAGCAGTACTTC	CASSGKGSPSYEQYF
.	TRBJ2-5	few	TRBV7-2	TGTGCCAGCAGCTTAGCATGGGGCAGGTGGGGAGAGACCCAGTACTTC	CASSLAWGRWGETQYF
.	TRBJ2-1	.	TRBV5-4	TGTGCCAGCAGCTCCCCTCAGGGAAGAAGCTCCTACAATGAGCAGTTCTTC	CASSSPQGRSSYNEQFF
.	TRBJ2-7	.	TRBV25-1	TGTGCCAGCAGTCAAGGGTGGGGGCAGTACTTC	CASSQGWGQYF
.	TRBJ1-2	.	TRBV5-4	TGTGCCAGCAGCCGCCCCGATGCGCTCTATGGCTACACCTTC	CASSRPDALYGYTF
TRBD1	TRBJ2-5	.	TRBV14	TGTGCCAGCAGCTCGTACCGGGACAGGGGGACGGAGACCCAGTACTTC	CASSSYRDRGTETQYF
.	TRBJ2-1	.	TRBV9	TGTGCCAGCAGTAGAACCCCGGGGGTGAGGGATGAGAATGAGCAGTTCTTC	CASSRTPGVRDENEQFF
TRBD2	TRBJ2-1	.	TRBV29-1	TGCAGCGTTGAAACGGGAGGTGAGCAGTTCTTC	CSVETGGEQFF
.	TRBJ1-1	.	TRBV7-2	TGTGCCAGCAGCCTATTACAAGACACTGAAGCTTTCTTT	CASSLLQDTEAFF
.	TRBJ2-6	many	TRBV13	TGTGCCAGCAGCGCCGGGCCGGCGATGACTTTC	CASSAGPAMTF
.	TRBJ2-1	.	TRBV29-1	TGCATGGGGGGCGGGCCCTACAATGAGCAGTTCTTC	CMGGGPYNEQFF
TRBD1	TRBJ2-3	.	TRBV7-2	TGTGCCAGCAGCTCTACGCCGACAGGGTGGGGAGATACGCAGTATTTT	CASSSTPTGWGDTQYF
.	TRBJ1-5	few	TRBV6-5	TGTGCCAGCAGCCCGGACAGTAGCAATCAGCCCCAGCATTTT	CASSPDSSNQPQHF
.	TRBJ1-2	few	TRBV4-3	TGCGCCAGCAGCCAAGATCTGCGAAGTAACTATGGCTACACCTTC	CASSQDLRSNYGYTF
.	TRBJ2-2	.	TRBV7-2	TGTGCCAGCACCCTACCCGGGGGAAACACCGGGGAGCTGTTTTTT	CASTLPGGNTGELFF
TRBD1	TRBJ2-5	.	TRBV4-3	TGCGCCAGCAGCCGGGGGACAGTTAAGTCTGAGACCCAGTACTTC	CASSRGTVKSETQYF
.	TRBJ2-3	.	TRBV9	TGTGCCAGCAGCGTAGGGCTCCTCAGGGATACGCAGTATTTT	CASSVGLLRDTQYF
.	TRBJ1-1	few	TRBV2	TGTGCCAGCAGTGAAGAAGGGGCTATGAGAACTGAAGCTTTCTTT	CASSEEGAMRTEAFF
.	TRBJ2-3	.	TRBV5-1	TGCGCCAGCCTTCGGGACGGATTTCACACAGATACGCAGTATTTT	CASLRDGFHTDTQYF
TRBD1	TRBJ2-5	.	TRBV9	TGTGCCAGCAGCGTCGACAGGGCCCAAGAGACCCAGTACTTC	CASSVDRAQETQYF
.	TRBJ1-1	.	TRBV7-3	TGTGCCAGCAGCGGTTCCTCGGGCGCTGAAGCTTTCTTT	CASSGSSGAEAFF
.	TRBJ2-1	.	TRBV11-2	TGTGCCAGCAGCCCGACAGGCGAAACTTACAATGAGCAGTTCTTC	CASSPTGETYNEQFF
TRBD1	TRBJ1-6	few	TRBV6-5	TGTGCCAGCAGGCCGACAGGGGATCCTTCACCCCTCCACTTT	CASRPTGDPSPLHF